These T cell receptor beta chains were read from a single sample in a study of blood T cell repertoires in COVID-19. Assay used: immunoSEQ multiplex PCR; TCRdb lists only in-frame clones, some missing. The sample comprises about 480,000 clones, roughly 90% of which are singletons, and roughly 1.9% rests with the top ten. Material: PBMCs or T cells enriched from blood (not recorded which). These receptors were taken from a middle-aged woman who had recovered from COVID-19. CDR3s include the opening cysteine and the closing phenylalanine or tryptophan. The D gene is left open where the match is weak. Size is stated for part of the rows, as once, few or many counts, or as a class when the clone is expanded.

abundance: few
d_gene: TRBD1
j_gene: TRBJ2-1
v_gene: TRBV3-1/TRBV3-2
CDR3aa: CASSPGQVQYNEQFF
CDR3nt: TGTGCCAGCAGCCCCGGACAGGTGCAATACAATGAGCAGTTCTTC

abundance: .
d_gene: .
j_gene: TRBJ2-1
v_gene: TRBV11-3
CDR3aa: CASSWEVRNNEQFF
CDR3nt: TGTGCCAGCAGCTGGGAGGTACGCAACAATGAGCAGTTCTTC

abundance: .
d_gene: .
j_gene: TRBJ1-2
v_gene: TRBV18
CDR3aa: CASSPTSANYGYTF
CDR3nt: TGTGCCAGCTCACCTACGTCAGCTAACTATGGCTACACCTTC

abundance: few
d_gene: .
j_gene: TRBJ2-7
v_gene: TRBV18
CDR3aa: CASSPSRGEQYF
CDR3nt: TGTGCCAGCTCACCATCAAGGGGCGAGCAGTACTTC

abundance: .
d_gene: TRBD2
j_gene: TRBJ2-2
v_gene: TRBV11-3
CDR3aa: CASSFKREGDRELFF
CDR3nt: TGTGCCAGCAGCTTCAAGCGGGAGGGAGATAGGGAGCTGTTTTTT

abundance: .
d_gene: .
j_gene: TRBJ2-7
v_gene: TRBV7-8
CDR3aa: CASSLASTYEQYF
CDR3nt: TGTGCCAGCAGCTTGGCCAGTACATACGAGCAGTACTTC

abundance: .
d_gene: .
j_gene: TRBJ1-1
v_gene: TRBV4-3
CDR3aa: CASSQDGGTEAFF
CDR3nt: TGCGCCAGCAGCCAAGACGGCGGCACTGAAGCTTTCTTT

abundance: .
d_gene: .
j_gene: TRBJ1-1
v_gene: TRBV6-5
CDR3aa: CASSLLRGKTEAFF
CDR3nt: TGTGCCAGCAGCCTTCTCCGGGGGAAGACTGAAGCTTTCTTT

abundance: .
d_gene: .
j_gene: TRBJ1-2
v_gene: TRBV9
CDR3aa: CASSVGRSYGYTF
CDR3nt: TGTGCCAGCAGCGTAGGGAGGAGCTATGGCTACACCTTC

abundance: .
d_gene: .
j_gene: TRBJ1-2
v_gene: TRBV24-1
CDR3aa: CATSVAARRPNYGYTF
CDR3nt: TGTGCCACCAGTGTAGCGGCCAGGAGACCTAACTATGGCTACACCTTC

abundance: .
d_gene: TRBD1
j_gene: TRBJ1-2
v_gene: TRBV5-1
CDR3aa: CASSGDRGPYGYTF
CDR3nt: TGCGCCAGCAGCGGCGACAGGGGGCCCTATGGCTACACCTTC

abundance: .
d_gene: TRBD1
j_gene: TRBJ1-5
v_gene: TRBV6-5
CDR3aa: CASRRQGSNQPQHF
CDR3nt: TGTGCCAGCAGAAGACAGGGTAGTAATCAGCCCCAGCATTTT

abundance: few
d_gene: TRBD1
j_gene: TRBJ1-4
v_gene: TRBV4-2
CDR3aa: CASSQDGSDRGPEKLFF
CDR3nt: TGTGCCAGCAGCCAAGATGGCTCGGACAGGGGGCCTGAAAAACTGTTTTTT

abundance: .
d_gene: .
j_gene: TRBJ2-1
v_gene: TRBV28
CDR3aa: CASSESNYNEQFF
CDR3nt: TGTGCCAGCAGTGAGTCTAACTACAATGAGCAGTTCTTC

abundance: .
d_gene: .
j_gene: TRBJ2-7
v_gene: TRBV4-1
CDR3aa: CASSQDYRAYEQYF
CDR3nt: TGCGCCAGCAGCCAAGATTACAGGGCTTACGAGCAGTACTTC

abundance: .
d_gene: TRBD2
j_gene: TRBJ2-1
v_gene: TRBV27
CDR3aa: CASSFGLAGDHEQFF
CDR3nt: TGTGCCAGCAGCTTCGGACTAGCGGGAGACCATGAGCAGTTCTTC

abundance: .
d_gene: TRBD1
j_gene: TRBJ1-1
v_gene: TRBV18
CDR3aa: CASSPRTGNTEAFF
CDR3nt: TGTGCCAGCTCACCCCGGACAGGGAACACTGAAGCTTTCTTT

abundance: .
d_gene: .
j_gene: TRBJ1-2
v_gene: TRBV6-5
CDR3aa: CASSPEGYGYTF
CDR3nt: TGTGCCAGCAGTCCCGAGGGCTATGGCTACACCTTC